Listed below are T cell receptor beta chains from one sample, sequenced in a study of shared T cell receptors in the human thymus. Using immunoSEQ multiplex PCR, the repertoire was profiled, and TCRdb retains in-frame clones only, with some absent. The table has a few hundred thousand clones, around 93% seen once; the top ten hold about 0.02%. The specimen was thymocytes. These receptors originate from a human donor. The CDR3 runs from the conserved cysteine through the conserved F or W. Each record gives: V gene, D gene, J gene, clone size, CDR3 protein, CDR3 DNA. D genes are given only for firm matches. A row's size may be missing; if present it is once, few, many or a size class.

TRBV6-6	TRBD2	TRBJ2-7	-	CASSPPGLAGNEQYF	TGTGCCAGCAGTCCCCCCGGACTAGCGGGAAACGAGCAGTACTTC
TRBV7-9	TRBD2	TRBJ2-1	-	CASSFGLAGGPESYNEQFF	TGTGCCAGCAGCTTTGGACTAGCGGGAGGACCCGAGTCCTACAATGAGCAGTTCTTC
TRBV28	TRBD2	TRBJ2-7	once	CASSLSLAGGNNGYEQYF	TGTGCCAGCAGTTTATCCCTAGCGGGAGGTAATAATGGGTACGAGCAGTACTTC
TRBV6-1	-	TRBJ1-4	few	CASSGHWAGRDEKLFF	TGTGCCAGCAGTGGCCATTGGGCAGGGCGCGATGAAAAACTGTTTTTT
TRBV7-9	TRBD2	TRBJ2-3	-	CASSLDGTGGRGDTQYF	TGTGCCAGCAGCTTAGATGGTACGGGGGGGCGAGGAGATACGCAGTATTTT
TRBV5-4	-	TRBJ1-1	-	CASSLGRADTEAFF	TGTGCCAGCAGCTTGGGGAGGGCGGACACTGAAGCTTTCTTT
TRBV9	TRBD1	TRBJ1-1	-	CASSPKYRGRLQAFF	TGTGCCAGCAGCCCGAAATACAGGGGGCGCTTGCAAGCTTTCTTT
TRBV29-1	-	TRBJ1-2	-	CSVQTGPYGYTF	TGCAGCGTACAGACAGGACCCTATGGCTACACCTTC
TRBV28	-	TRBJ2-5	-	CASSESQKKYQETQYF	TGTGCCAGCAGCGAGTCCCAAAAGAAGTACCAAGAGACCCAGTACTTC
TRBV27	-	TRBJ2-7	-	CASSLSFGLRRYEQYF	TGTGCCAGCAGTTTATCCTTTGGACTTAGGCGCTACGAGCAGTACTTC
TRBV4-2	-	TRBJ2-1	-	CASSQQMGLNFNEQFF	TGTGCCAGCAGCCAACAGATGGGACTGAACTTTAATGAGCAGTTCTTC
TRBV7-2	TRBD2	TRBJ2-2	-	CASSHITREGLTGELFF	TGTGCCAGCAGCCACATAACGCGGGAGGGCCTCACCGGGGAGCTGTTTTTT
TRBV7-8	-	TRBJ2-3	once	CASSPASLTDTQYF	TGTGCCAGCAGCCCCGCGAGCCTCACAGATACGCAGTATTTT
TRBV4-3	TRBD2	TRBJ2-3	few	CASSPGPRLAGVLGSDTQYF	TGCGCCAGCAGCCCCGGGCCGAGACTAGCGGGAGTATTGGGGTCAGATACGCAGTATTTT
TRBV11-2	TRBD1	TRBJ1-3	once	CASSTRDRVVNTIYF	TGTGCCAGCAGCACCCGGGACAGGGTTGTAAACACCATATATTTT
TRBV9	TRBD1	TRBJ2-2	-	CASQRGQGAVGELFF	TGTGCCAGCCAGAGGGGACAGGGGGCAGTCGGGGAGCTGTTTTTT
TRBV4-1	-	TRBJ2-7	-	CASSQGIAVYEQYF	TGCGCCAGCAGCCAAGGAATTGCAGTCTACGAGCAGTACTTC
TRBV7-8	-	TRBJ1-1	-	CASSPRGSWYTEAFF	TGTGCCAGCAGCCCACGTGGCAGTTGGTACACTGAAGCTTTCTTT
TRBV6-5	-	TRBJ2-1	-	CASSILRESGEQFF	TGTGCCAGCAGTATACTGAGGGAGTCGGGCGAGCAGTTCTTC
TRBV19	-	TRBJ1-5	-	CASTNSYSNQPQHF	TGTGCCAGTACGAACAGCTATAGCAATCAGCCCCAGCATTTT
TRBV4-3	TRBD2	TRBJ2-5	-	CASSENSGSQETQYF	TGCGCCAGCAGCGAGAATAGCGGGAGTCAAGAGACCCAGTACTTC
TRBV7-2	-	TRBJ2-2	-	CALEGTGELFF	TGTGCCCTCGAGGGCACCGGGGAGCTGTTTTTT
TRBV28	-	TRBJ1-1	-	CASSSPRGPGTEAFF	TGTGCCAGCAGTTCCCCCAGAGGGCCGGGCACTGAAGCTTTCTTT
TRBV7-3	-	TRBJ1-1	-	CASSLGHQNTEAFF	TGTGCCAGCAGCTTAGGGCACCAGAACACTGAAGCTTTCTTT
TRBV11-2	-	TRBJ1-5	once	CASSSGAGHFNQPQHF	TGTGCCAGCAGCTCGGGCGCGGGACACTTCAATCAGCCCCAGCATTTT
TRBV4-3	-	TRBJ2-7	-	CASSPSYLGEYEQYF	TGCGCCAGCAGCCCCTCGTACCTAGGGGAATACGAGCAGTACTTC
TRBV5-5	-	TRBJ2-5	once	CASSLFWRDPQETQYF	TGTGCCAGCAGCTTGTTTTGGAGGGACCCACAAGAGACCCAGTACTTC
TRBV7-8	TRBD1	TRBJ2-1	-	CASSLSLDRNFYNEQFF	TGTGCCAGCAGCCTCAGCCTGGACAGGAATTTCTACAATGAGCAGTTCTTC
TRBV30	TRBD2	TRBJ2-1	-	CAWSVPNSLAGGFKIHNEQFF	TGTGCCTGGAGTGTTCCGAACAGTTTAGCGGGAGGGTTCAAGATTCACAATGAGCAGTTCTTC
TRBV5-1	-	TRBJ1-2	-	CASSGRGQLPFDYGYTF	TGCGCCAGCAGCGGGCGGGGCCAGCTCCCTTTCGACTATGGCTACACCTTC
TRBV7-2	-	TRBJ2-5	-	CASSLQSNQETQYF	TGTGCCAGCAGCTTACAATCGAACCAAGAGACCCAGTACTTC
TRBV14	-	TRBJ2-5	-	CASSPDGTEETQYF	TGTGCCAGCAGCCCTGATGGGACCGAAGAGACCCAGTACTTC
TRBV10-3	-	TRBJ1-3	-	CAISEWRGISGNTIYF	TGTGCCATCAGTGAGTGGCGGGGGATCTCTGGAAACACCATATATTTT